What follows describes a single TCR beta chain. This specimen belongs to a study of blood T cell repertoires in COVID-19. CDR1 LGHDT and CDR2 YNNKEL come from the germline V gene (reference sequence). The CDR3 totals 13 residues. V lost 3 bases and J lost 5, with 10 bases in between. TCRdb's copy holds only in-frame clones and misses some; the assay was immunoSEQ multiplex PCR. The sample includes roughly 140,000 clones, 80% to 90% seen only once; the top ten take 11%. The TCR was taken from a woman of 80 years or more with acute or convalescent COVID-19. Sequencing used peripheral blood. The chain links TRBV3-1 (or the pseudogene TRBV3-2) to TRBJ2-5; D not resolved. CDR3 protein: CASSQRRVETQYF. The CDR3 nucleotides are TGTGCCAGCAGCCAGAGGCGTGTGGAGACCCAGTACTTC.